The entry below gives a single TCR beta chain sequence along with its context. Assay: immunoSEQ multiplex PCR; the TCRdb copy retains only in-frame clones and omits some. Here the sample spans 2 million to 2.5 million clones, just under 95% being singletons. The length of the CDR3 is 16 residues. Looked up from germline, CDR1 is LNHNV and CDR2 is YYDKDF (reference sequence). The V and J ends lost 0 bases and 5 bases, in that order; junction bases with no gene match: 9. This specimen belongs to a study of shared clonotypes between healthy human individuals. The clonotype was recovered from a man younger than 35 in good health. Some clones in this sample may be carry-over from other donors' samples. V usage is TRBV15 and J usage is TRBJ2-5; 7 bases map to TRBD2. Sequenced: naive CD4+ T cells from PBMCs. The subset: CD45RA+ positively selected. The CDR3 is CATSRDGTKRWETQYF. In nucleotides, the CDR3 is TGTGCCACCAGCAGAGATGGGACTAAAAGGTGGGAGACCCAGTACTTC.